The entry that follows covers one TCR beta chain sequence. What antigen it recognizes has not been identified. Base quality data are lacking; no much larger clone is found one base away. Sequences LGHNA (CDR1) and YSLEER (CDR2) are obtained from the germline V gene. Cut back by 4 bases and 1 base, the V and J ends lie 7 bases apart. The CDR3 measures 14 amino acids from cysteine to phenylalanine. The DNA shown is the 42-base CDR3, in frame from base 1. The sample originates from a study of shared clonotypes between healthy human individuals (dated by TCRdb to the early 2020s). The study in broad terms: Two women and a few men aged 18 to 49 years were included in the cohort. To estimate repertoire size and how much clonotype sharing occurs between individuals, the study deeply sequenced the blood TCR repertoires of roughly 5 healthy adults. For each donor, CD4 naive and CD4 memory were each run on three plates, CD8 naive on two plates, and CD8 memory on one plate. Different laboratories and diverse techniques were used to prepare libraries and sequence TCR repertoires, to increase sequencing depth and limit assay-specific biases. Between about 0.94 and 8.9 billion PBMCs per donor were obtained by leukapheresis.

Broader findings and caveats from the paper: Naive subsets generally had larger estimated clonotype richness than memory subsets did. Sampling was restricted to blood, and TCR repertoires in tissue are likely to differ from TCR repertoires in blood. Because the study included only a small number of donors, the genetic and exposure-history diversity represented was limited. Pairwise subsampling led to the expectation that sequencing depth would affect the degree of clonotype sharing among donors. Rarefaction of sorted-subset datasets indicated incomplete sequencing despite the large sequencing depth. Across a few donors, roughly 5.1% of naive CD4, approximately 3.5% of naive CD8, 2.3% of memory CD4, and under 0.45% of memory CD8 clonotypes were shared. Higher generation probabilities were observed for clonotypes shared by all four sorted-subset donors than for non-shared clonotypes.

TCR CDR3 regions were amplified from genomic DNA by multiplex PCR using the deep immunoSEQ assay. Extracted genomic DNA from each cell subset was distributed evenly across all wells of several immunoSEQ 96-well plates, and each plate was treated as a replicate. Each replicate PCR for sorted subsets received about 0.2 ug genomic DNA, equal to 28,000 or so T cell genomes. Purified libraries were quantified with a Qubit 3.0 fluorometer, sized on a Bioanalyzer 2100, and re-quantified with the KAPA Library Quantification kit. Every immunoSEQ 96-well plate was sequenced on a dedicated single-read 150-cycle Illumina NextSeq 550 flow cell. In the paper's pipeline: Because only junctional sequences without quality scores were contained in the immunoSEQ output, filtering matching that applied to full-length reads could not be performed. To assign V/J genes and CDR3, sequences were annotated against IMGT germline references using PyIR, a Python wrapper for IgBLAST v1.9. Reads with weak V/J assignments (E-value above 1e-6), missing CDR3, stop codons, out-of-frame junctions, or ambiguous translated residues were removed. V3J clonotypes were defined by identical inferred V gene, J gene, and CDR3 amino acid sequence. To compute the percentage overlap between repertoires, the number of shared unique clonotypes was divided by the size of the smaller repertoire. Three approaches were used to assess repertoire richness: RTK rarefaction, the Chao1 estimator, and Recon v2.1 estimates of unobserved clonotypes. OLGA was used to compute generation probabilities for all TCRbeta clonotypes that the gDNA method yielded from four donors. TCRdb took this table from immuneACCESS and kept in-frame rearrangements with V and J called. Such tables lack part of the clones; where checked against another copy, unresolved V genes explain under half of the gap, and the rest is unexplained. V, J and clone size were drawn from that table, and D and trimming were deduced from the DNA. In this sample the table shows some 2.1 million clones, approximately 94% of which occur a single time. The top ten constitute 0.9% to 1.4% of the sample.

CD8 naive samples were CD45RO-negative cells positively selected for CCR7, giving a CD45RA+CCR7+ population that excluded TemRA cells. Healthy HIV-negative adults with no recently reported acute infections or vaccinations were included as donors. Every donor was a Caucasian adult residing in Nashville, Tennessee, USA. Blood was collected by leukapheresis, and PBMCs were isolated by Ficoll-Histopaque density gradient centrifugation and then cryopreserved in liquid nitrogen vapor phase. Analytical flow cytometry was used to check the purity and quantity of each magnetically sorted T cell population. Genomic DNA was isolated from every sorted fraction and measured by UV absorbance on a Nanodrop 2000c.

The chain couples TRBV4-3 to TRBJ2-2; no D gene can be assigned with confidence. Sample: naive CD8+ T cells sorted from blood. In the paper's terms, the cell subset or site label means: CD45RA+CCR7+. The TCR comes from a man aged 18-30 years in good health. The CDR3 region reads CASSPSGNTGELFF. The bases are TGCGCCAGCAGCCCATCCGGGAACACCGGGGAGCTGTTTTTT.